The 10 T cell receptor beta chains given below trace back to one sample, sequenced in a study of T cell repertoires in chronic hepatitis B. Some clones are missing from TCRdb's copy, which holds only in-frame ones; the method was immunoSEQ multiplex PCR. The table lists 200 to 250 clones, approximately 80% of them singletons. Sequenced: HBV core (core169) epitope-specific CD8+ T cells from PBMCs. These receptors all come from a human donor with chronic hepatitis B virus infection.

The chain uses TRBV18 and TRBJ1-1; D is undetermined. Trimming took off 3 bases at V and 4 bases at J, with 9 bases between the two ends. The CDR3 has 13 residues. CDR1 and CDR2 from the germline V gene are KGHSH and LQKENI. CDR3: CASSPQTGTEAFF. CDR3 in DNA: TGTGCCAGCTCACCTCAGACCGGCACTGAAGCTTTCTTT.

V usage is TRBV7-8 and J usage is TRBJ2-5; 8 positions agree with TRBD2. Germline V gives CDR1 SGHVS, CDR2 FQNEAQ. This CDR3 has 14 residues. V trimming: 1 base; J trimming: 4 bases; junction bases outside the gene matches: 2. Here the CDR3 DNA reads TGTGCCAGCAGCTTAGAGCTAGCGGGAGAGACCCAGTACTTC. Residues: CASSLELAGETQYF.

The V and J genes are TRBV7-8 and TRBJ1-3, with D unclear. V was trimmed by 3 bases and J by 3 bases, leaving 12 bases between them. In germline, CDR1 is SGHVS, CDR2 FQNEAQ. CDR3 length equals 15 residues. CDR3 in DNA: TGTGCCAGCAGCTTCCTGAGAACTCTTGGAAACACCATATATTTT. This gives the protein CASSFLRTLGNTIYF. Full variable domain (missing parts from reference TRBV7-8 and TRBJ1-3): GAGVSQSPRYKVAKRGQDVALRCDPISGHVSLFWYQQALGQGPEFLTYFQNEAQLDKSGLPSDRFFAERPEGSVSTLKIQRTQQEDSAVYLCASSFLRTLGNTIYFGEGSWLTVV.

The chain employs TRBV19 and TRBJ2-1, with TRBD2 matching 12 bases. Germline assignment: CDR1 LNHDA and CDR2 SQIVND (reference sequence). The CDR3 contains 17 residues. V trimming: 8 bases; J trimming: 8 bases; junction bases outside the gene matches: 16. DNA of the CDR3: TGTGCCAGTTTTCGGGGGGCGCTAGCGGGAGGGCATGATGAGCAGTTCTTC. Translated, it gives CASFRGALAGGHDEQFF.

This clone appeared once. The chain joins TRBV7-7 to TRBJ2-6; D not certain. The germline V gene encodes CDR1 SSHAT and CDR2 FNYEAQ (reference sequence). The CDR3 covers 18 residues. V dropped 5 bases and J dropped 5 bases, with 22 bases sitting between them. The CDR3 loop is CASSTTIVPQSRANVLTF. As DNA, the CDR3 is TGTGCCAGCAGCACCACGATAGTGCCACAAAGTCGGGCCAACGTCCTGACTTTC.

This clone was detected only once. The chain has TRBV27 and TRBJ2-1, with TRBD2 matching over 8 bases. The CDR3 consists of 16 residues. The V gene end was trimmed by 6 bases and the J gene end by 3 bases; junction bases not matched to a gene: 10. Germline CDR1 and CDR2: MNHEY and SMNVEV (reference sequence). The CDR3 region has the DNA TGTGCCAGCAGCCCTATCGGGGGGGGGAACTACAATGAGCAGTTCTTC. Protein: CASSPIGGGNYNEQFF.

This chain links TRBV5-4 with TRBJ2-7; 7 bases line up with TRBD1. Germline lookup yields CDR1 SGHNT and CDR2 YYREEE (reference sequence). This CDR3 spans 14 amino acids. The V segment lost 4 bases and the J segment 4 bases; nucleotides outside the gene matches: 8. This CDR3 is CASSGGQIVYEQYF. DNA for the CDR3: TGTGCCAGCAGCGGGGGACAGATTGTATACGAGCAGTACTTC.

This clone came up once. The chain recombines TRBV9 with TRBJ2-7, with D possibly matching TRBD1 (6 bases). The V gene lost 0 bases and the J gene lost 2 bases, with 9 bases spanning the gap. The CDR3 has 14 residues. CDR1 and CDR2 from the germline V gene are SGDLS and YYNGEE. The DNA of the CDR3 is TGTGCCAGCAGCGTAGGGACAGTTACCTACGAGCAGTACTTC. This sequence encodes CASSVGTVTYEQYF.

The chain combines TRBV9 with TRBJ1-6; no reliable D call. The V end lost 3 bases, the J end lost 13 bases, and 11 bases lay between the germline ends. Germline-derived CDR1 and CDR2 are SGDLS and YYNGEE. The CDR3 is 12 residues long. CDR3 nucleotide sequence: TGTGCCAGCAGCGGGGAGGGAGCCCCCCTCCACTTT. This codes for CASSGEGAPLHF.

This clone has just one count. The rearrangement uses TRBV11-2 and TRBJ1-5; 8 nucleotides agree with TRBD1. Trimming removed 2 bases from V and 5 bases from J; junction bases left unmatched: 2. CDR1 and CDR2 from the germline V gene are SGHAT and FQNNGV. This CDR3 is built from 14 residues. The CDR3 DNA is TGTGCCAGCAGCTTACCGGGACAGGATCAGCCCCAGCATTTT. Protein: CASSLPGQDQPQHF. The full variable domain, its missing parts supplied by reference TRBV11-2 and TRBJ1-5, is EAGVAQSPRYKIIEKRQSVAFWCNPISGHATLYWYQQILGQGPKLLIQFQNNGVVDDSQLPKDRFSAERLKGVDSTLKIQPAKLEDSAVYLCASSLPGQDQPQHFGDGTRLSIL.